A selection of T cell receptor beta chains follows, all from one sample in a study of blood T cells in healthy people across ages. TCRdb independently ran MiXCR on the 5' RACE reads; one entry per CDR3 protein. This table has approximately 810,000 distinct CDR3 sequences, 35% to 40% appearing once. The specimen was blood. All receptors come from a man younger than 35 in good health. The CDR3 runs from the conserved cysteine through the conserved F or W. A D gene is named only where the DNA matches it firmly. Clone size, where shown, is once, few, many, or a class for clones that have expanded.

J gene	D gene	V gene	CDR3 length	clone size	CDR3 DNA	CDR3 protein
TRBJ2-4	NA	TRBV30	12	NA	TGTGCCTGGAGTAGGCAGGGGGGGGAACAGTACTTC	CAWSRQGGEQYF
TRBJ2-1	NA	TRBV20-1	12	many	TGCAGTGCTAGAGGGGGAGCAGAGGAGCAGTTCTTC	CSARGGAEEQFF
TRBJ2-1	NA	TRBV24-1	13	NA	TGTGCCACCAGTGATCCTGTCGGAGGGACCCAGTTCTTC	CATSDPVGGTQFF
TRBJ2-5	NA	TRBV27	12	few	TGTGCCAGCAAGGGCGTATACAATGAGCAGTACTTC	CASKGVYNEQYF
TRBJ2-6	NA	TRBV3-1	19	many	TGTGCCAGCAGCCCCTACCCCCCCACTGAATACTCTGGGGCCAACGTCCTGACTTTC	CASSPYPPTEYSGANVLTF
TRBJ1-5	NA	TRBV19	16	NA	TGTGCCAGTAGTAGTGGACGGGGTACGATCAATCAGCCCCAGCATTTT	CASSSGRGTINQPQHF
TRBJ1-6	NA	TRBV7-2	14	few	TGTGCCAGCAGCTTAGAAAACAGGAATTCACCCCTCCACTTT	CASSLENRNSPLHF
TRBJ2-5	TRBD2	TRBV7-9	17	NA	TGTGCCAGCAGCTCGGACTTAGCGGGTCCCGGACCAGAGACCCAGTACTTC	CASSSDLAGPGPETQYF
TRBJ2-1	TRBD2	TRBV20-1	16	NA	TGCAGTGCTAGAGGACTAGCGGGCAGCGCCTACAGTGAGCAGTTCTTC	CSARGLAGSAYSEQFF
TRBJ1-4	NA	TRBV28	17	NA	TGTGCCAGCAGTTTATTATCCCTGACAGACCGGGGGGGAAAACTGTTTTTT	CASSLLSLTDRGGKLFF
TRBJ1-3	NA	TRBV29-1	14	NA	TGCAGCGTTGAAAGGCCGAACAGTGGAAACGCCATATATTTT	CSVERPNSGNAIYF
TRBJ2-7	TRBD2	TRBV29-1	13	NA	TGCAGCGTTGGGGGACTAGTTCAAGTCGAGCAGTACTTC	CSVGGLVQVEQYF
TRBJ2-2	NA	TRBV4-3	17	few	TGCGCCAGCAGCCAAGATCTGCAGGACCTTAGGGCCGGGGAGCTGTTTTTT	CASSQDLQDLRAGELFF
TRBJ1-4	NA	TRBV4-1	15	once	TGCGCCAGCAGAACACCGGGGGCGGAAGATGAAAAACTGTTTTTT	CASRTPGAEDEKLFF
TRBJ1-5	TRBD1	TRBV24-1	17	NA	TGTGCCACCAGTGATGCAGGGGGCCTAAACACTAATCAGCCCCAGCATTTT	CATSDAGGLNTNQPQHF
TRBJ1-2	NA	TRBV9	13	NA	TGTGCCAGCAGCGCCCGGGGGCGCGGGTCCTACACCTTC	CASSARGRGSYTF
TRBJ2-3	NA	TRBV28	14	few	TGTGCCAGCAGTGGGGACGTGGGCACAGATACGCAGTATTTT	CASSGDVGTDTQYF
TRBJ1-5	NA	TRBV12-3/TRBV12-4	15	few	TGTGCCAGCTCTTGGGGGGGGAATAGCAATCAGCCCCAGCATTTT	CASSWGGNSNQPQHF
TRBJ1-5	NA	TRBV29-1	15	few	TGCAGCGTTGTTCGTCGGGGGAGGGGCAATCAGCCCCAGCATTTT	CSVVRRGRGNQPQHF
TRBJ2-1	TRBD2	TRBV5-1	16	NA	TGCGCCAGCAGCGGAACTGGGACTAGCGGGGAGAATGAGCAGTTCTTC	CASSGTGTSGENEQFF
TRBJ2-2	NA	TRBV15	16	NA	TGTGCCACCAGCAGAGCAGGGGGACTTAACACCGGGGAGCTGTTTTTT	CATSRAGGLNTGELFF
TRBJ2-1	TRBD2	TRBV10-3	11	NA	TGTGCCGCTAGCGGATACAATGAGCAGTTCTTC	CAASGYNEQFF
TRBJ2-7	NA	TRBV4-2	13	many	TGTGCCAGCAGCCAAGATTTGGGGGACGAGCAGTACTTC	CASSQDLGDEQYF
TRBJ2-5	NA	TRBV12-3/TRBV12-4	14	few	TGTGCCAGCAGTTCGGCGGGGTGGCAAGAGACCCAGTACTTC	CASSSAGWQETQYF
TRBJ2-7	TRBD1	TRBV6-1	16	NA	TGTGCCAGCAGTCCAGGGGACAGGGGGTCCCCCTACGAGCAGTACTTC	CASSPGDRGSPYEQYF
TRBJ1-3	NA	TRBV12-3/TRBV12-4	15	NA	TGTGCCAGCAGTATCACAGGACCCTCTGGAAACACCATATATTTT	CASSITGPSGNTIYF
TRBJ2-1	TRBD1	TRBV18	16	NA	TGTGCCAGCTCACCACGTCTGCAGGGGGCTAACAATGAGCAGTTCTTC	CASSPRLQGANNEQFF
TRBJ1-1	NA	TRBV15	17	few	TGTGCCACCAGCACACAGGACAGTATGGTGGGGTTTGCTGAAGCTTTCTTT	CATSTQDSMVGFAEAFF
TRBJ2-3	TRBD2	TRBV3-1	17	NA	TGTGCCAGCAGCCAAGTTCGAAGCGGGGCGAGCACAGATACGCAGTATTTT	CASSQVRSGASTDTQYF
TRBJ1-3	NA	TRBV7-3	14	NA	TGTGCCAGCAGCACCGGGACACCTGGAAACACCATATATTTT	CASSTGTPGNTIYF
TRBJ2-1	NA	TRBV20-1	15	few	TGCAGTGCTAGAGACCGGGACACCTCCCACAATGAGCAGTTCTTC	CSARDRDTSHNEQFF
TRBJ1-2	NA	TRBV20-1	13	many	TGCAGTGCTAGAGATTACAGGGATCGTGGCTACACCTTC	CSARDYRDRGYTF
TRBJ2-3	TRBD2	TRBV28	14	once	TGTGCCAGCAGTCGAGCGGGGTACACAGATACGCAGTATTTT	CASSRAGYTDTQYF
TRBJ2-7	TRBD1	TRBV7-6	15	few	TGTGCCAGCAGCTTAGGACAGGGGCTTTCCTACGAGCAGTACTTC	CASSLGQGLSYEQYF
TRBJ2-2	TRBD1	TRBV7-2	15	NA	TGTGCCAGCAGCCCAGGGGGTGTTCAGACCGGGGAGCTGTTTTTT	CASSPGGVQTGELFF
TRBJ2-3	NA	TRBV12-3/TRBV12-4	16	NA	TGTGCCAGCAGCCCAGGCTCGGCTTTTGGCACAGATACGCAGTATTTT	CASSPGSAFGTDTQYF
TRBJ1-1	NA	TRBV20-1	14	NA	TGCAGTGCGGCCGGGCTACTACATGGCACTGAAGCTTTCTTT	CSAAGLLHGTEAFF
TRBJ2-1	TRBD2	TRBV19	16	few	TGTGCCAGTAGTATAGTCGGCGGGGGCTCCTACAATGAGCAGTTCTTC	CASSIVGGGSYNEQFF
TRBJ2-3	NA	TRBV5-6	16	NA	TGTGCCAGCAGCTCCCGGGCCCGTATTGTCCCAGATACGCAGTATTTT	CASSSRARIVPDTQYF
TRBJ2-3	NA	TRBV9	18	NA	TGTGCCAGCACCCCGAATCCCGGGACACGAACGGGCCCAGATACGCAGTATTTT	CASTPNPGTRTGPDTQYF
TRBJ1-5	NA	TRBV29-1	13	few	TGCAGCATCACAGTTCCGGGTAGGCAGCCCCAGCATTTT	CSITVPGRQPQHF
TRBJ1-2	NA	TRBV4-1	12	many	TGCGCCAGCAGCCAAGATTTGGGACCCTACACCTTC	CASSQDLGPYTF
TRBJ2-7	NA	TRBV7-9	12	many	TGTGCCAGCAGCTTAGCGAGCGGCGAGCAGTACTTC	CASSLASGEQYF
TRBJ2-5	TRBD2	TRBV7-2	18	NA	TGTGCCAGCAGTCCCCGGGGACTAGCGGGGGGGCTTGGGGAGACCCAGTACTTC	CASSPRGLAGGLGETQYF
TRBJ1-2	TRBD1	TRBV10-3	15	NA	TGTGCCATCAGTGAATCCCAAACAGGGGACTATGACTACACCTTC	CAISESQTGDYDYTF
TRBJ1-2	NA	TRBV5-5	15	few	TGTGCCAGCAGCCAACTGCCCCAAGAGAACTATGGCTACACCTTC	CASSQLPQENYGYTF
TRBJ2-7	TRBD2	TRBV5-1	15	NA	TGCGCCAGCAGCTGGGGGGGACTAGCGGACCTGGAGCAGTACTTC	CASSWGGLADLEQYF